Below are 23 T cell receptor beta chains sequenced from a single sample in a study of memory B cells and T cells in multiple sclerosis. Generated by immunoSEQ multiplex PCR, the TCRdb table keeps only in-frame clones and is missing some. Of 40,000 to 50,000 clones in the sample, approximately 80% are singletons; the top ten hold about 1.1%. After stimulus-free culture, autoproliferating CFSE-dim and non-proliferating CFSE-high T cells were sequenced separately. Replicate wells were pooled after 7 days of stimulus-free culture of under 5.5x10^7 CFSE-labeled PBMCs. These receptors have no known antigen. Input material: PBMCs from blood kept in culture. The receptors stem from a human donor with multiple sclerosis.

The chain joins TRBV9 to TRBJ1-4, with D uncertain. V dropped 4 bases and J dropped 7 bases, with 11 bases sitting between them. CDR1 is SGDLS, CDR2 YYNGEE, per germline. This CDR3 contains 13 residues. CDR3 nucleotide sequence: TGTGCCAGCAGCCCGACGGCAAGTGAAAAACTGTTTTTT. Its protein product is CASSPTASEKLFF.

The chain joins TRBV13 to TRBJ2-7; D is uncertain. The CDR3 is made up of 14 amino acids. From germline, CDR1 is PRHDT and CDR2 FYEKMQ (reference sequence). V was shortened by 2 bases and J by 0 bases, with 8 bases between the two germline ends. CDR3 DNA sequence: TGTGCCAGCAGCTTACATCCAGGCTCCTACGAGCAGTACTTC. It encodes CASSLHPGSYEQYF.

This clone was found a few times. The rearrangement links TRBV7-9 to TRBJ2-1; D gene uncertain. Germline values: CDR1 SEHNR, CDR2 FQNEAQ (reference sequence). The CDR3 length is 13 residues. V was trimmed by 2 bases and J by 2 bases, leaving 4 bases between them. CDR3 coding DNA: TGTGCCAGCAGCTTAAGGGCCTACAATGAGCAGTTCTTC. It is translated as CASSLRAYNEQFF.

CDR3 sequence reads: CASSLRWETEAFF. Here the CDR3 DNA reads TGTGCCAGCAGCTTGCGGTGGGAGACTGAAGCTTTCTTT. This chain joins TRBV5-8 and TRBJ1-1; D remains unclear. The CDR3 spans 13 residues. Germline V gene sequence: CDR1 SGHTS, CDR2 YDEGEE. Trimming pared 1 base from V and 5 bases from J, leaving 9 bases between.

The gene calls are TRBV6-5 and TRBJ1-1; possible D gene TRBD1, 6 bases. This CDR3 has 14 amino acids. Germline CDR1 MNHEY, CDR2 SVGAGI. Trimming removed 5 bases at V and 3 bases at J, with 13 bases between. The CDR3 sequence is CASSRYRVDTEAFF. The CDR3 DNA follows: TGTGCCAGCAGTCGATACAGGGTGGACACTGAAGCTTTCTTT.

The chain has TRBV6-5 and TRBJ1-5; no reliable D call. V was shortened by 8 bases and J by 0 bases, with 14 bases between the two germline ends. The V gene's germline CDR1 is MNHEY and CDR2 SVGAGI. There are 15 residues in the CDR3. The CDR3 here is CASGAIRGSNQPQHF. DNA for the CDR3: TGTGCCAGCGGTGCGATCCGGGGTAGCAATCAGCCCCAGCATTTT.

In its sample, this clone was seen a few times. This chain links TRBV19 with TRBJ1-2; 7 positions agree with TRBD1. The CDR3 has 16 residues. Trimming cost V 1 base and J 4 bases; bases outside gene matches: 9. The germline V gene has CDR1 LNHDA and CDR2 SQIVND (reference sequence). The CDR3 nucleotides are TGTGCCAGTAGTATAGGATGGAGGGGGCTCATCTATGGCTACACCTTC. This gives the protein CASSIGWRGLIYGYTF. The whole variable domain, remainder taken from reference TRBV19 and TRBJ1-2, is DGGITQSPKYLFRKEGQNVTLSCEQNLNHDAMYWYRQDPGQGLRLIYYSQIVNDFQKGDIAEGYSVSREKKESFPLTVTSAQKNPTAFYLCASSIGWRGLIYGYTFGSGTRLTVV.

This rearrangement joins TRBV9 to TRBJ1-6; D unresolved. Trimming cost V 3 bases and J 7 bases, with 14 bases left between them. Germline V gene data show CDR1 as SGDLS and CDR2 as YYNGEE. The CDR3 totals 15 residues. This CDR3 is CASSATVGENSPLHF. CDR3 nucleotides: TGTGCCAGCAGCGCAACCGTGGGAGAGAATTCACCCCTCCACTTT. The full variable domain, rest sourced from reference TRBV9 and TRBJ1-6, is DSGVTQTPKHLITATGQRVTLRCSPRSGDLSVYWYQQSLDQGLQFLIQYYNGEERAKGNILERFSAQQFPDLHSELNLSSLELGDSALYFCASSATVGENSPLHFGNGTRLTVT.

The chain links TRBV7-9 to TRBJ2-1; D uncertain. Trimming pared 1 base from V and 6 bases from J, leaving 13 bases between. The CDR3 spans 15 residues. CDR1 and CDR2 from the germline V gene are SEHNR and FQNEAQ (reference sequence). The CDR3, as DNA: TGTGCCAGCAGCTTAGGAGCGTCCAATGCCAATGAGCAGTTCTTC. Protein: CASSLGASNANEQFF.

The gene calls are TRBV5-8 and TRBJ1-2; D might be TRBD1 (6 bases). Germline-derived CDR1 and CDR2 are SGHTS and YDEGEE. The CDR3 contains 15 residues. Trimming removed 4 bases at V and 4 bases at J, with 17 bases between. The CDR3 nucleotides are TGTGCCAGCAGCCAAATGTGGGGGGCGACCTATGGCTACACCTTC. Amino acid sequence: CASSQMWGATYGYTF.

The chain combines TRBV2 with TRBJ2-7; weak D call: TRBD1 (6 bases). This CDR3 comprises 15 residues. The germline V gene encodes CDR1 SNHLY and CDR2 FYNNEI. Trimming stripped 4 bases from V and 2 bases from J, with 15 bases between. The CDR3 nucleotides read TGTGCCAGCAGTGTTGATAGGGGGTCCCCCTACGAGCAGTACTTC. It yields the protein CASSVDRGSPYEQYF.

The J gene is TRBJ1-1, the V gene TRBV9; tentative D call: TRBD1 (6 bases). V lost 4 bases and J 7 bases, leaving 11 bases between the germline ends. The CDR3 runs to 12 residues. CDR1 SGDLS and CDR2 YYNGEE come from the germline V gene. The CDR3 here is CASSPGHNEAFF. CDR3 bases: TGTGCCAGCAGCCCGGGACACAATGAAGCTTTCTTT.

The V call is TRBV5-1, the J call TRBJ2-7; D is undetermined. Germline lookup yields CDR1 SGHRS and CDR2 YFSETQ. The V gene lost 1 base and the J gene lost 0 bases, with 5 bases spanning the gap. CDR3 size: 13 residues. The CDR3 loop is CASSLTVSYEQYF. CDR3 in DNA: TGCGCCAGCAGCTTGACAGTCTCCTACGAGCAGTACTTC.

V gene TRBV4-1 combines with J gene TRBJ1-6; the D is unclear. CDR1 is MGHRA and CDR2 is YSYEKL in the germline V gene. Trimming took 0 bases from V and 9 from J, leaving 6 bases between them. The CDR3 has 13 amino acids. The CDR3 loop is CASSQDLGSPLHF. In DNA form, the CDR3 reads TGCGCCAGCAGCCAAGATTTAGGTTCACCCCTCCACTTT.

The V gene is TRBV4-3, the J gene TRBJ2-2; 8 bases align to TRBD1. This CDR3 is built from 17 residues. J lost 2 bases, V lost 1 base, and 6 bases had no gene match. Germline CDR1 and CDR2: LGHNA and YSLEER. The CDR3 here is CASSQASGGLNTGELFF. The CDR3 coding sequence is TGCGCCAGCAGCCAAGCCTCAGGGGGCTTAAACACCGGGGAGCTGTTTTTT.

The V and J genes are TRBV5-6 and TRBJ2-5; the D gene could be TRBD1 or TRBD2 (5 bases each). Near its end, the DNA agrees better with TRBJ2-7, so the J call may be wrong. The CDR3 spans 15 residues. The germline CDR1 and CDR2 sequences are SGHDT and YYEEEE. This CDR3 reads CASSLTGTVRYEQYF. In DNA, the CDR3 is TGTGCCAGCAGCTTGACCGGGACGGTACGATACGAGCAGTACTTC.

CDR3 amino acids: CAWSVLSGGGVYGYTF. The CDR3 DNA reads TGTGCCTGGAGTGTACTTTCAGGGGGCGGGGTCTATGGCTACACCTTC. V gene TRBV30 combines with J gene TRBJ1-2; the match to TRBD1 covers 8 bases. From germline, CDR1 is GTSNPN and CDR2 SVGIG (reference sequence). Trimming removed 0 bases from V and 4 bases from J; junction bases left unmatched: 10. CDR3 length: 16 amino acids.

The chain combines TRBV2 with TRBJ2-7; no reliable D call. Germline V lookup: CDR1 SNHLY, CDR2 FYNNEI. The V gene lost 1 base and the J gene lost 6 bases, with 7 bases spanning the gap. This CDR3 has 12 amino acids. This chain's CDR3 is CASSEVGPEQYF. The CDR3 nucleotides are TGTGCCAGCAGTGAAGTCGGTCCCGAGCAGTACTTC.

The rearrangement joins TRBV6-6 to TRBJ2-7, with unresolved D. The germline CDR1 and CDR2 sequences are MNHNY and SVGAGI (reference sequence). Trimming shortened V by 6 bases and J by 0 bases, and 15 bases separated the two germline ends. The CDR3 spans 15 residues. The CDR3 region has the DNA TGTGCCAGCAGCGCCCGAATAGACAACTCCTACGAGCAGTACTTC. Protein sequence: CASSARIDNSYEQYF.

A single count supports this clone. The rearrangement links TRBV7-6 to TRBJ2-2; D remains unclear. Germline assignment: CDR1 SGHVS and CDR2 FNYEAQ. The V and J ends lost 1 base and 4 bases respectively, with 7 bases between them. CDR3 length equals 14 residues. This CDR3 is CASSLGRGTGELFF. CDR3 nucleotides: TGTGCCAGCAGCTTAGGCAGAGGCACCGGGGAGCTGTTTTTT.

This clone came up once. The chain combines TRBV29-1 with TRBJ1-2, with D perhaps TRBD1 (5 bases). This CDR3 comprises 12 residues. Germline lookup yields CDR1 SQVTM and CDR2 ANQGSEA. V was shortened by 7 bases and J by 8 bases, with 17 bases between the two germline ends. The chain's CDR3 is CSAGSQGSGYTF. The CDR3 coding sequence is TGCAGCGCCGGGAGTCAGGGTTCCGGCTACACCTTC.

Note on this clone: The junction does not match germline at one end; this may be a read error. The V and J genes are TRBV5-1 and TRBJ1-2; unclear D gene. CDR3 length equals 13 residues. Germline CDR1 reads SGHRS; CDR2 reads YFSETQ. In DNA, the CDR3 is TGCGCCAGCAGCCCGGACCCTAATTATGGCTACACCTTC. This translates into CASSPDPNYGYTF. Drawing the rest from reference TRBV5-1 and TRBJ1-2, the complete variable domain is KAGVTQTPRYLIKTRGQQVTLSCSPISGHRSVSWYQQTPGQGLQFLFEYFSETQRNKGNFPGRFSGRQFSNSRSEMNVSTLELGDSALYLCASSPDPNYGYTFGSGTRLTVV.

This chain uses TRBV5-6 with TRBJ1-2; TRBD1 is a possible D gene (5 bases). This CDR3 comprises 14 residues. Trimming cost V 5 bases and J 6 bases, with 17 bases left between them. Per germline, CDR1 SGHDT and CDR2 YYEEEE. The CDR3: CASRDTGTRNGYTF. DNA for the CDR3: TGTGCCAGCAGGGATACCGGGACGCGGAATGGCTACACCTTC. The full variable domain, completed using reference TRBV5-6 and TRBJ1-2, is DAGVTQSPTHLIKTRGQQVTLRCSPKSGHDTVSWYQQALGQGPQFIFQYYEEEERQRGNFPDRFSGHQFPNYSSELNVNALLLGDSALYLCASRDTGTRNGYTFGSGTRLTVV.